This TCR beta chain was identified during a study of Ad26.COV2.S vaccination and SARS-CoV-2 variants. Broader study findings: In vaccinated individuals, spike-specific CD8+ and CD4+ T cell responses reportedly displayed substantial breadth. Placebo and vaccine recipients had non-spike TCR breadth that was similar.

Clones were read by immunoSEQ multiplex PCR, and TCRdb kept only the in-frame ones, dropping some. The table has over 400,000 clones, 90% seen once. Treatment defined: 15 to 20 received Ad26.COV2.S at low or high dose, single or two shots; roughly five received placebo; per-sample allocation not given. Day 63 following the first vaccine or placebo injection was when the samples were taken. Whoever gave the sample was an adult aged 18-55 years in Boston. Concerning this clone itself: Its antigen remains unknown.

This CDR3 contains 13 residues. The ends lost 5 bases at V and 3 bases at J; junction bases unmatched: 1. Sequencing was performed on peripheral blood, taken in a trial of Ad26.COV2.S vaccine versus placebo. The sequence was collected from a person between 18 and 59 years old who received the Ad26.COV2.S COVID-19 vaccine or a placebo. The rearrangement uses TRBV12-3 or TRBV12-4 and TRBJ2-7; TRBD2 matches at 10 bases. For the CDR3, the DNA is TGTGCCAGCAGTGCTAGCGGGAGCTACGAGCAGTACTTC. Protein: CASSASGSYEQYF.